This T cell receptor (beta chain) stems from a study of shared clonotypes between healthy human individuals. Study at large: Plates per donor: three CD4 naive, three CD4 memory, two CD8 naive, one CD8 memory.

Produced via immunoSEQ multiplex PCR; TCRdb's table is partial and in-frame only. Of more than 600,000 clones in the sample, around 92% are singletons; the top ten hold 20% to 25%. On this clone itself: Antigen: not known.

Study findings and constraints: Of the naive CD4 clonotypes, about 5.4% were shared across a handful of donors. Compared with clonotypes that all four donors shared, non-shared clonotypes had lower generation probabilities. Rarefaction indicated that sorted-subset sequencing remained incomplete although depth was large.

The naive CD8 fraction comprised CD45RO-negative cells positively selected for CCR7 and excluded terminally differentiated effector memory CD45RA+ cells. The sequencing sample was made of naive CD8+ T cells sorted from blood. The TCR originated in a man younger than 40 in good health.

CDR3 protein: CASSQGPGVNYNEQFF. The DNA for the CDR3 is TGTGCCAGCAGCCAAGGACCGGGAGTAAACTACAATGAGCAGTTCTTC. The chain is built from TRBV4-2 and TRBJ2-1, with D possibly TRBD2 on 6 matching bases. Germline values: CDR1 LGHNA, CDR2 YNFKEQ. Trimming took off 1 base at V and 3 bases at J, with 13 bases between the two ends. This CDR3 has 16 residues.